Listed here are 15 T cell receptor beta chains from one sample, sequenced in a study of T cells in Graves' hyperthyroidism and ophthalmopathy (dated by TCRdb to the late 2010s). Receptor libraries were prepared by multiplex PCR. TCRdb names Illumina HiSeq 2000 as the instrument used. The TCR beta CDR3 regions were amplified from RNA transcripts. The first round of RT-PCR for the TCR CDR3 was performed with the HTBI primer set and the Qiagen OneStep RT-PCR kit. TCRdb took the public reads, trimmed them with fastp at Q25, ran MiXCR for clone calling and kept in-frame beta chains. For every CDR3 protein sequence, its rows merge into one entry that carries the most common genes and DNA. Here the sample has around 540,000 distinct CDR3 sequences; about 15% occur a single time. The ten largest clones add up to 29% of the sample. The sequenced sample consisted of blood. The source of these receptors is a woman in her thirties with Graves' ophthalmopathy.

This clonotype has a count of ten or more. The V call is TRBV11-2, the J call TRBJ2-1; D gene uncertain. Germline CDR1 SGHAT, CDR2 FQNNGV. V gave up 1 base and J gave up 4 bases, with 5 bases separating them. CDR3 size: 13 residues. CDR3 bases: TGTGCCAGCAGCTTAGCGAAGTACAATGAGCAGTTCTTC. It translates to CASSLAKYNEQFF.

This clonotype showed up many times. The chain couples TRBV2 to TRBJ2-7, with TRBD1 identical over 9 bases. The CDR3 loop spans 15 amino acids. Germline loops: CDR1 SNHLY, CDR2 FYNNEI. Germline trimming cut 8 bases from V and 3 bases from J; bases unmatched to any gene: 11. For the CDR3, the DNA is TGTGCCAGCGCAGGTCGGACAGGGGACAACTACGAGCAGTACTTC. Protein sequence: CASAGRTGDNYEQYF.

V usage is TRBV5-1 and J usage is TRBJ2-5, with 7 positions matching TRBD1. V shed 10 bases, J shed 1 base, and the junction held 16 bases outside the gene matches. Germline CDR1 is SGHRS and CDR2 is YFSETQ. The CDR3 is made up of 16 amino acids. The chain's CDR3 is CAGTRQGLSLQETQYF. CDR3 DNA: TGCGCCGGCACCCGACAGGGCCTATCCCTCCAAGAGACCCAGTACTTC.

This sequence joins TRBV16 and TRBJ2-7, with a weak D call TRBD1 (6 bases). The CDR3 spans 14 residues. Germline V gene sequence: CDR1 KGHSY, CDR2 FQNENV. V gave up 2 bases and J gave up 4 bases, with 12 bases separating them. CDR3 coding DNA: TGTGCCAGCAGCCAAATGGGGGCCGGATACGAGCAGTACTTC. Translated, it gives CASSQMGAGYEQYF.

The chain links TRBV9 to TRBJ2-1, with 7 bases identical to TRBD2. This CDR3 has 14 amino acids. The germline V gene has CDR1 SGDLS and CDR2 YYNGEE. V lost 3 bases, J lost 12 bases, and 12 bases stayed unmatched. The CDR3 bases are TGTGCCAGCAGCGGGCGGGGAGGACTAGTTGGGCAGTTCTTC. Translating it yields CASSGRGGLVGQFF.

The CDR3 sequence: CASSLNLPGVGSGYTF. The CDR3 DNA reads TGTGCCAGCAGTTTAAACCTACCAGGGGTGGGAAGTGGCTACACCTTC. The chain employs TRBV27 and TRBJ1-2; possible D gene TRBD1, 6 bases. CDR3 length: 16 amino acids. Germline assignment: CDR1 MNHEY and CDR2 SMNVEV (reference sequence). V lost 2 bases and J 7 bases, leaving 20 bases between the germline ends.

This clonotype was seen at least ten times. The rearrangement joins TRBV6-1 to TRBJ1-4; D gene unclear. CDR1 MNHNS and CDR2 SASEGT come from the germline V gene. Deletions cut 3 bases from V and 0 bases from J, with 5 bases between. This CDR3 is built from 14 residues. This CDR3 reads CASSDLATNEKLFF. The CDR3 DNA sequence: TGTGCCAGCAGTGATCTCGCAACTAATGAAAAACTGTTTTTT.

As DNA, the CDR3 is TGTGCCAGCAGCTCCAAAATTATTCCGGGGGGTTCACCCCTCCACTTT. Protein sequence: CASSSKIIPGGSPLHF. The chain uses TRBV7-2 and TRBJ1-6, with D tentatively TRBD1 (5 bases). CDR1 is SGHTA and CDR2 is FQGNSA in the germline V gene. The CDR3 covers 16 residues. Trimming took off 4 bases at V and 9 bases at J, with 19 bases between the two ends.

This clonotype was observed at least ten times. The CDR3 DNA is TGCAGTGCTAGAGGGACTAGCGGGACACAAGAGACCCAGTACTTC. This gives the protein CSARGTSGTQETQYF. The J gene is TRBJ2-5, the V gene TRBV20-1; 12 bases fit TRBD2. In germline, CDR1 is DFQATT, CDR2 SNEGSKA (reference sequence). J was trimmed by 2 bases and V by 1 base; bases with no gene match: 2. The CDR3 runs 15 residues.

This clonotype was detected ten times or more. This rearrangement joins TRBV28 to TRBJ1-1; unclear D gene. The CDR3 has 13 residues. Germline CDR1 MDHEN, CDR2 SYDVKM. V was shortened by 2 bases and J by 4 bases, with 8 bases between the two germline ends. CDR3 bases: TGTGCCAGCAGTTTACGGCTGGGCACTGAAGCTTTCTTT. Protein: CASSLRLGTEAFF.

In its sample, this clonotype was seen a few times. The DNA for the CDR3 is TGTGCCAGTAGTATAGTCGGCGGCAACTCCTACGAGCAGTACTTC. Its protein product is CASSIVGGNSYEQYF. The chain employs TRBV19 and TRBJ2-7; no clear D gene. The CDR3 is 15 amino acids. CDR1 LNHDA and CDR2 SQIVND come from the germline V gene (reference sequence). Trimming stripped 1 base from V and 0 bases from J, with 10 bases between.

This clonotype was detected a few times. The junction departs from the called germline gene at one end, perhaps through a read error. The V call is TRBV6-1, the J call TRBJ1-6; D uncertain. Germline values: CDR1 MNHNS, CDR2 SASEGT. CDR3 length equals 14 residues. Here the CDR3 DNA reads TGTGCCAGCAAAGCGGGCTCCTTTAATTCACCCCTCCACTTT. Translation: CASKAGSFNSPLHF.

Remarks on this clonotype: A read error may be the cause here, since a much bigger clone is one base away. CDR3 sequence reads: CASSEAPLLAAYNKQFF. CDR3 in DNA: TGTGCCAGCAGTGAAGCCCCCCTACTAGCGGCCTACAATAAGCAGTTCTTC. The chain carries TRBV6-1 and TRBJ2-1, with 8 bases identical to TRBD2. Germline CDR1 and CDR2: MNHNS and SASEGT. This CDR3 contains 17 residues.

This chain links TRBV6-1 with TRBJ2-7; 7 positions match TRBD2. V was pared by 10 bases and J by 4 bases, with 10 bases of the junction left unmatched. Germline V gene data show CDR1 as MNHNS and CDR2 as SASEGT. The CDR3 totals 13 residues. The CDR3 reads CATKRGLQYEQYF. CDR3 DNA: TGTGCCACTAAACGGGGACTACAATACGAGCAGTACTTC.

This clonotype was seen a few times. V gene TRBV3-1 combines with J gene TRBJ2-1; TRBD2 agrees at 8 bases. V shed 1 base and J 10 bases; nucleotides not matched to a gene: 18. The CDR3 has 18 amino acids. Germline lookup yields CDR1 LGHDT and CDR2 YNNKEL (reference sequence). Here the CDR3 reads CASSQALSPGLAPGEQFF. CDR3 sequence (DNA): TGTGCCAGCAGCCAAGCCCTGAGCCCCGGACTAGCCCCCGGCGAGCAGTTCTTC.